This T cell receptor beta chain was found in a study of response to subunit inactivated influenza vaccine (dated by TCRdb to the late 2010s). About the study as a whole: Deep quantitative profiling of the T cell receptor repertoire was used in the study to follow responses to a trivalent subunit inactivated influenza vaccine. Summary of the overall study and its limitations: The authors proposed that each seasonal influenza vaccination may bring in only a limited number of new T cells.

Library prep was done by RT-PCR. For sequencing, an Illumina HiSeq 2500 was employed. The public sequencing data were trimmed at Q25 with fastp and processed into clonotypes with MiXCR by TCRdb, which kept only in-frame beta chains. Here each entry gathers all rows of one CDR3 protein and keeps the most common genes and DNA. Present in this sample are 250,000 to 350,000 distinct CDR3 sequences, 20% to 25% of which were seen just once. The ten largest make up 10% of the sample. The CDR3 holds 14 amino acids from the cysteine to the phenylalanine. Only the CDR3 region is kept as DNA, spanning 42 bases read in frame from base 1. Cut back by 1 base and 4 bases, the V and J ends lie 8 bases apart. CDR1 and CDR2 (MNHEY, SVGEGT) derive from the germline V gene. This clonotype has a handful of counts. Its antigen remains undetermined. No base quality values were provided; no much bigger clone lies one nucleotide off.

This chain is built from TRBV6-2 or TRBV6-3 and TRBJ1-5, with no reliable assignment of the D segment. Sequenced material: PBMCs from blood, taken less than 22 months after vaccination. The receptor comes from a man between 45 and 75 years old who received an inactivated influenza vaccine. Donor details come from another sample of the same person, matched by shared clones. Read as DNA, the sequence is TGTGCCAGCAGTTACTATCGGGTGAATCAGCCCCAGCATTTT. Translated, this gives CASSYYRVNQPQHF.